The source of this T cell receptor beta chain is a study of blood T cell repertoires in COVID-19. Donors of Cohort 3 who recovered were those that had two negative PCRs, clearance, or symptom resolution. Methods used by the authors: Scientists estimated how many nucleated cells there were by amplifying reference gene primers. Some clones are missing from TCRdb's copy, which holds only in-frame ones; the method was immunoSEQ multiplex PCR. V and J calls and clone size are copied from that table; D and trimming were computed from the DNA. The table shows 150,000 to 200,000 clones, with approximately 83% occurring only once. The sequence was obtained from a man aged 40-50 years who had recovered from COVID-19. Sample: PBMCs or T cells enriched from blood (not recorded which).

The CDR3 region has the DNA TGTGCCGTCGGGACAGGTAGCAATCAGCCCCAGCATTTT. Protein product: CAVGTGSNQPQHF. The chain recombines TRBV24-1 with TRBJ1-5; 8 nucleotides line up with TRBD1. The CDR3 extends over 13 amino acids. The V and J ends lost 12 bases and 0 bases, in that order; junction bases with no gene match: 3. Germline V gene lookup returns CDR1 KGHDR and CDR2 SFDVKD.